This T cell receptor (beta chain) was documented in a study of cytomegalovirus exposure and HLA in healthy donors. 13 Jbeta primers and 60 Vbeta primers were used for the PCR. The method was immunoSEQ multiplex PCR; TCRdb's version includes in-frame clones alone and lacks a portion of them. The sample lists 160,000 or so clones; 78% were seen once. This CDR3 region has 14 residues. Germline CDR1 and CDR2: KGHSH and LQKENI. The germline V and J ends were trimmed by 3 bases and 5 bases, with 10 bases remaining between them. The source material was PBMCs. The chain is built from TRBV18 and TRBJ1-4; D unresolved. This clonotype originated in a middle-aged woman in good health and CMV-seropositive. The CDR3 spells CASSPAGPNEKLFF. The DNA of the CDR3 is TGTGCCAGCTCACCGGCGGGCCCCAATGAAAAACTGTTTTTT.